The present TCR beta chain was sequenced within a study of T-cell reconstitution after alpha-beta-depleted transplantation in children. Whole-study findings and limits: At day 60, the high TCRbeta diversity found in some patients originated from recipient T cells and thymic progenitors that had survived. Among T cells one year after transplant, newly produced cells accounted for most counts and diversity. It was reported that alpha-beta T cells came from several hundred expanded graft clones (about two months after transplant).

On this clonotype itself: Its specificity is not known.

Unique molecular identifiers featured in how the TCRbeta library was prepared. Via MiXCR, TCRdb re-called the PCR reads, giving one row per CDR3 protein. The table records 610,000 or so distinct CDR3 sequences, 25% to 30% of them present only once. The germline CDR1 and CDR2 sequences are MNHEY and SVGAGI. V was trimmed by 5 bases and J by 6 bases, leaving 13 bases between them. The CDR3 covers 13 residues. V is TRBV6-5 and J is TRBJ1-1; perhaps TRBD1 as D (5 bases). The specimen was PBMCs, collected before TCRalphabeta/CD19-depleted stem cell transplant. The TCR sequence derives from a boy under two years old with Wiskott-Aldrich syndrome, due to receive a stem cell transplant. DNA of the CDR3: TGTGCCAGCAGTCACGGGGCGGCAGCTGAAGCTTTCTTT. It codes for CASSHGAAAEAFF.